This T cell receptor (beta chain) is from a study of metastatic and nonmetastatic thyroid tumors. Study context: Comparison of repertoires was carried out across blood and tumor or nodule tissue from malignant and benign thyroid patients. Whole-study results and caveats: Within blood and tumor, benign nodules reportedly had significantly lower TCR beta diversity than malignant thyroid tumors did.

Original analysis: CDR3 differences across clinicopathological groups were used to build a distant-metastasis classifier for papillary thyroid cancer. TCRdb re-called the PCR reads with MiXCR. For this entry, the V and J calls and clone size follow TCRdb and not the study's own pipeline. Found here are about 85,000 clones, approximately 9% of them singletons; the top ten hold roughly 10%. The sample holds many counts of this clone. Its specificity is unknown. No patient had received any treatment before thyroid surgery. This TCR derives from a female donor with papillary thyroid cancer or a benign thyroid nodule (not recorded which). Some clones in this sample may be carry-over from other donors' samples. The specimen sequenced was blood.

CDR3 coding DNA: TGTGCCAGCAGCTATCAAACAAGGGGTGAAGCTTTCTTT. Translation gives CASSYQTRGEAFF. This chain uses TRBV11-2 with TRBJ1-1; a possible D gene is TRBD1 (5 bases). CDR3 size: 13 residues. Germline V gene lookup returns CDR1 SGHAT and CDR2 FQNNGV. The V end was cut by 4 bases, the J end by 7 bases, with 13 bases between. Together with reference TRBV11-2 and TRBJ1-1, the CDR3 gives the full variable domain: EAGVAQSPRYKIIEKRQSVAFWCNPISGHATLYWYQQILGQGPKLLIQFQNNGVVDDSQLPKDRFSAERLKGVDSTLKIQPAKLEDSAVYLCASSYQTRGEAFFGQGTRLTVV.